These T cell receptor beta chains were read from a single sample in a study of Tregs in tolerant kidney transplant recipients. Profiled with immunoSEQ multiplex PCR; TCRdb holds only in-frame clones, not every one. The repertoire holds 80,000 or so clones, roughly 90% seen once, with 1.6% in the top ten. The input for sequencing was CD4+ T cells from blood (PBMCs), taken 24 months after the transplant. The origin of the receptors is a human patient who received a combined kidney and bone marrow transplant. Some T cells may possibly be graft donor cells. CDR3s include the opening cysteine and the closing phenylalanine or tryptophan. The order of the fields is J gene, clone size, V gene, D gene, CDR3 DNA, CDR3 protein. A D gene is named only where the DNA matches it firmly. Not every row has a clone size; where given, it reads once, few, many or a size class.

J: TRBJ2-3; size: NA; V: TRBV4-1; D: NA; DNA: TGCGCCAGCAGCCAGATACAGGGCCCTCCCCCTGGTACGCAGTATTTT; CDR3: CASSQIQGPPPGTQYF
J: TRBJ2-5; size: NA; V: TRBV5-4; D: NA; DNA: TGTGCCAGCAGCTTGGAGCCCGAAGAGACCCAGTACTTC; CDR3: CASSLEPEETQYF
J: TRBJ2-5; size: NA; V: TRBV18; D: NA; DNA: TGTGCCAGCTCACCACCCTTCCGGGAGACCCAGTACTTC; CDR3: CASSPPFRETQYF
J: TRBJ2-2; size: NA; V: TRBV28; D: TRBD2; DNA: TGTGCCAGCAGCCAATCCGGGACTAAGAACACCGGGGAGCTGTTTTTT; CDR3: CASSQSGTKNTGELFF
J: TRBJ2-3; size: NA; V: TRBV7-2; D: NA; DNA: TGTGCCAGCAGCTTAGCCGGGACAGCCAATTACGCCGGGGGGCAGTATTTT; CDR3: CASSLAGTANYAGGQYF
J: TRBJ2-4; size: NA; V: TRBV5-1; D: TRBD2; DNA: TGCGCCAGCAGCTTGGAGGGAGGGCGGGGAAACATTCAGTACTTC; CDR3: CASSLEGGRGNIQYF
J: TRBJ2-7; size: once; V: TRBV9; D: TRBD1; DNA: TGTGCCAGCAGTGAGCCGGGACAGGGGGTTAACGAGCAGTACTTC; CDR3: CASSEPGQGVNEQYF
J: TRBJ2-1; size: NA; V: TRBV23-1; D: TRBD2; DNA: TGCGCCAACGACGGGACTAGTCACAATGAGCAGTTCTTC; CDR3: CANDGTSHNEQFF
J: TRBJ1-2; size: once; V: TRBV7-2; D: NA; DNA: TGTGCCAGCAGCCCGCGAGCATGGGGCTACACCTTC; CDR3: CASSPRAWGYTF
J: TRBJ2-1; size: NA; V: TRBV5-1; D: NA; DNA: TGCGCCAGCAGCTTGGGTCCTAGCCCGGCCTACAATGAGCAGTTCTTC; CDR3: CASSLGPSPAYNEQFF
J: TRBJ1-2; size: NA; V: TRBV5-8; D: NA; DNA: TGTGCCAGCAAGACAGCGAACAGCAATAGGGGCTACACCTTC; CDR3: CASKTANSNRGYTF
J: TRBJ2-7; size: NA; V: TRBV7-2; D: TRBD2; DNA: TGTGCCAGCAGCCAAGGACTAGCGGAAGCCTACGAGCAGTACTTC; CDR3: CASSQGLAEAYEQYF
J: TRBJ1-2; size: NA; V: TRBV10-3; D: NA; DNA: TGTGCCATCAGTGAGGAGGGAGGGGAGAGCGATGGCTACACCTTC; CDR3: CAISEEGGESDGYTF
J: TRBJ2-5; size: NA; V: TRBV5-1; D: TRBD1; DNA: TGCGCCAGCAGCTTGGAGTTGAGGGGGACAGGACAAGAGACCCAGTACTTC; CDR3: CASSLELRGTGQETQYF
J: TRBJ2-7; size: NA; V: TRBV5-5; D: TRBD1; DNA: TGTGCCAGCAGCTTAGGACAGGGTATTATAAACGAGCAGTACTTC; CDR3: CASSLGQGIINEQYF
J: TRBJ2-3; size: NA; V: TRBV4-2; D: TRBD2; DNA: TGTGCCAGCAGTCTCTCCGCGGGGGACACAGATACGCAGTATTTT; CDR3: CASSLSAGDTDTQYF
J: TRBJ1-1; size: NA; V: TRBV5-1; D: NA; DNA: TGCGCCAGCAGCCCCAGACAGTCTTCGAACACTGAAGCTTTCTTT; CDR3: CASSPRQSSNTEAFF
J: TRBJ1-4; size: NA; V: TRBV7-2; D: TRBD1; DNA: TGTGCCAGCAGCAAGGACAGGGGGCGACGAGAAAAACTGTTTTTT; CDR3: CASSKDRGRREKLFF
J: TRBJ2-6; size: NA; V: TRBV19; D: NA; DNA: TGTGCCAGTAGTGGACTTCGCTCTGGGGCCAACGTCCTGACTTTC; CDR3: CASSGLRSGANVLTF
J: TRBJ2-5; size: once; V: TRBV7-9; D: TRBD1; DNA: TGTGCCAGCAGCCCCCGCCAGACAGGGCGATTGGAGACCCAGTACTTC; CDR3: CASSPRQTGRLETQYF
J: TRBJ1-2; size: NA; V: TRBV5-5; D: TRBD1; DNA: TGTGCCAGCAGGGGACCGACAGGGACCCCTAACTATTGTTTC; CDR3: CASRGPTGTPNYCF
J: TRBJ1-3; size: NA; V: TRBV5-1; D: TRBD1; DNA: TGCGCCAGCAGCTTGGCCGACGACAGGGTAGGAAACACCATATATTTT; CDR3: CASSLADDRVGNTIYF
J: TRBJ2-2; size: NA; V: TRBV30; D: NA; DNA: TGTGCCTGGGCCCTGTTAGGCGGGTCGAACACCGGGGAGCTGTTTTTT; CDR3: CAWALLGGSNTGELFF
J: TRBJ1-2; size: NA; V: TRBV5-1; D: TRBD1; DNA: TGCGCCAGCAGCTTTTATACAGGGGGCGTTGACTATGGCTACACCTTC; CDR3: CASSFYTGGVDYGYTF
J: TRBJ2-5; size: NA; V: TRBV4-1; D: NA; DNA: TGCGCCAGCAGCCAAGTCTCGGTTCGAGAGACCCAGTACTTC; CDR3: CASSQVSVRETQYF
J: TRBJ2-1; size: NA; V: TRBV13; D: TRBD1; DNA: TGTGCCAGCAGCTTCTTAGATCAGGGGGTCCGGGACAGGGTATACAATGAGCAGTTCTTC; CDR3: CASSFLDQGVRDRVYNEQFF
J: TRBJ2-3; size: NA; V: TRBV5-5; D: TRBD2; DNA: TGTGCCAGCAGCTTGGGGCTAGCGGGGATATCCTTCACAGGGACGCAGTATTTT; CDR3: CASSLGLAGISFTGTQYF
J: TRBJ2-2; size: NA; V: TRBV10-3; D: NA; DNA: TGTGCCATCAGTCCCTCGGTTGGAGGCGGGGAGCTGTTCTTT; CDR3: CAISPSVGGGELFF
J: TRBJ2-1; size: NA; V: TRBV6-5; D: TRBD1; DNA: TGTGCCAGCACCTCCGACAGGGGCCCGTACAATGAGCAGTTCTTC; CDR3: CASTSDRGPYNEQFF
J: TRBJ2-6; size: NA; V: TRBV19; D: TRBD2; DNA: TGTGCCAGCAAGTTCGGACGGACTAGCTCTGGGGCCAACGTCCTGACTTTC; CDR3: CASKFGRTSSGANVLTF
J: TRBJ2-1; size: NA; V: TRBV2; D: TRBD1; DNA: TGTGCCAGCAGAGATGGACAGGGGACCTACAATGAGCAGTTCTTC; CDR3: CASRDGQGTYNEQFF
J: TRBJ2-5; size: NA; V: TRBV6-4; D: TRBD2; DNA: TGTGCCAGCAGTGCCGGACTAGCGCCCCAAGAGACCCAGTACTTC; CDR3: CASSAGLAPQETQYF
J: TRBJ2-7; size: NA; V: TRBV5-4; D: NA; DNA: TGTGCCAGCAGCAAGACCCTGACTAGTTACGAGCAGTACTTC; CDR3: CASSKTLTSYEQYF
J: TRBJ1-4; size: NA; V: TRBV27; D: NA; DNA: TGTGCCAGCAGTTTTCAGGGGCGCTTTGAAAAACTGTTTTTT; CDR3: CASSFQGRFEKLFF
J: TRBJ2-1; size: NA; V: TRBV4-3; D: NA; DNA: TGCGCCAGCAGCCAAGTCCCTACTAGTAATGAGCAGTTCTTC; CDR3: CASSQVPTSNEQFF
J: TRBJ2-3; size: NA; V: TRBV18; D: NA; DNA: TGTGCCAGCTCACTGGGGGGAGATACGCAGTATTTT; CDR3: CASSLGGDTQYF
J: TRBJ1-3; size: few; V: TRBV2; D: NA; DNA: TGTGCCAGCAGTGAAGAGGGACACTACGCCGGAAACACCATATATTTT; CDR3: CASSEEGHYAGNTIYF
J: TRBJ2-7; size: NA; V: TRBV7-8; D: TRBD2; DNA: TGTGCCAGCAATCCAAGCGGGAGGTCCACCTACGAGCAGTACTTC; CDR3: CASNPSGRSTYEQYF
J: TRBJ2-1; size: NA; V: TRBV7-6; D: NA; DNA: TGTGCCAGCAGCTTAGGGGGCGCCTCCTACAATGAGCAGTTCTTC; CDR3: CASSLGGASYNEQFF
J: TRBJ2-7; size: NA; V: TRBV13; D: NA; DNA: TGTGCCAGCAGCTTAACCAGAACAATCGACGAGCAGTACTTC; CDR3: CASSLTRTIDEQYF
J: TRBJ2-2; size: NA; V: TRBV2; D: NA; DNA: TGTGCCAGCACGGCTAGGGGCACCGGGGAGCTGTTTTTT; CDR3: CASTARGTGELFF
J: TRBJ2-1; size: NA; V: TRBV19; D: TRBD1; DNA: TGTGCCAGTAGTATGGACAGGGAGGTTGGTGAGCAGTTCTTC; CDR3: CASSMDREVGEQFF
J: TRBJ2-3; size: NA; V: TRBV10-3; D: TRBD2; DNA: TGTGCCATCAGTGGGACTAGCGGGGGGGGCCGGGATACGCAGTATTTT; CDR3: CAISGTSGGGRDTQYF
J: TRBJ2-7; size: NA; V: TRBV7-6; D: NA; DNA: TGTGCCAGCAGCCCTCGGTACGAGCAGTACTTC; CDR3: CASSPRYEQYF
J: TRBJ1-3; size: NA; V: TRBV2; D: NA; DNA: TGTGCCAGCAGGAAACAGGGATACGGAAACACCATATATTTT; CDR3: CASRKQGYGNTIYF
J: TRBJ1-2; size: NA; V: TRBV18; D: TRBD1; DNA: TGTGCCAGCTCAGCATCGGGACAGCCCTATGGCTACACCTTC; CDR3: CASSASGQPYGYTF
J: TRBJ1-2; size: NA; V: TRBV18; D: NA; DNA: TGTGCCAGCTCACCGCCCCATGGGCTCGGCTATGGCTACACCTTC; CDR3: CASSPPHGLGYGYTF
J: TRBJ2-7; size: NA; V: TRBV4-1; D: NA; DNA: TGCGCCAGCAGCCAAGAGTTCGGCACGCGGCAGAACGAGCAGTACTTC; CDR3: CASSQEFGTRQNEQYF
J: TRBJ2-1; size: NA; V: TRBV11-1; D: TRBD2; DNA: TGTGCCAGCAGCGTAGCCGCAGCGGGAGGACCTTACAATGAGCAGTTCTTC; CDR3: CASSVAAAGGPYNEQFF